The text below deals with one T cell receptor (beta chain). This clonotype was detected a few times. Its antigen has not been determined. Base-call qualities are not available, and no considerably larger clone is one nucleotide away. Reading the germline V gene (reference sequence) gives CDR1 SEHNR and CDR2 FQNEAQ. The CDR3, from cysteine to phenylalanine, totals 12 residues. Only CDR3 DNA is held: 36 bases, read in frame from base 1. V is pared back by 2 bases and J by 6 bases, with 5 bases lying between the germline termini. The record originates from a study of T cells generated in artificial thymic organoids listed by TCRdb under 2017. Describing the broader study: In some experiments, thymic T cells were further FACS-purified to deplete CD4 immature single positive or double positive precursors. The study compared TCR alpha and beta CDR3 repertoires of CD8 single positive T cells derived from in vitro artificial thymic organoids with the repertoires of thymic and peripheral blood naive CD8 T cells. Displayed repertoire sequencing data were described as representative of three independent experiments.

Separate semi-nested PCR amplifications were run for the TCRalpha and TCRbeta libraries, using Advantage 2 and reverse primers located in the TRAC or TRBC constant regions. The amount of total RNA used for first-strand cDNA synthesis ranged from about 3 to 550 ng. The TCR cDNA libraries were generated by 5'-RACE using the SMARTer PCR cDNA Synthesis kit, with a poly-dT primer driving first-strand synthesis. Semi-nested constant-region reverse primers carried 5-nucleotide sample-specific barcodes, and products were cleaned with the Zymo DNA Clean and Concentrator-5 kit. As many as ten barcoded samples were combined into a pool, ligated to Illumina adaptors, and sequenced on an Illumina MiSeq as 2 x 150 bp paired-end reads. Per the original workflow: After demultiplexing, reads were aligned using BLAT against a custom library built from IMGT containing every combination of human TRAV, TRAJ, TRBV, TRBD and TRBJ. The best BLAT hits were picked using pslCDnaFilter (-maxAligns=1, -ignoreIntrons), and custom Perl scripts were used to calculate clonotype frequencies. Using fastp at Q25 and MiXCR, TCRdb reprocessed the public reads and kept productive beta chains. One record per CDR3 amino acid sequence lists the most common genes and DNA. In this record, the V and J calls reflect TCRdb's handling and not the investigators' own analysis. A total of 8,000 or so distinct CDR3 sequences appear in this sample, approximately 20% of them only once. The ten largest account for approximately 1.4% of the sample.

The paper's findings and limits, for the study overall: The TCR clonotype diversity of organoid-derived CD8 single positive T cells was physiological and comparable to that of naive CD8 T cells from thymus and blood.

Primary CD8+ T cells were enriched by magnetic beads using the Miltenyi CD8+ T cell Isolation Kit. Prior to RNA extraction, CD3+TCRalphabeta+CD8 single positive T cells from organoids and thymus were isolated by FACS sorting. For each sample, total RNA was purified from approximately 40,000 to 200,000 sorted cells using the RNeasy Micro kit, and RNA quality was checked on an Agilent RNA 6000 Nano chip. To release thymocytes, the researchers dissected thymic fragments, broke them apart by pipetting, and passed the material through a 70 um strainer. What was sequenced was naive CD8+ T cells from the thymus. Read against the paper, the sample's cell subset or site label means: CD3+TCRalphabeta+CD8SP T cells; for blood, CD45RO-CCR7+ naive CD8+ T cells. This chain joins TRBV7-9 to TRBJ2-1; the D gene identity is not certain. This TCR derives from a human donor who gave cord blood stem cells for thymic organoid culture, a cardiac surgery patient who gave postnatal thymus, or a blood donor (not recorded which). The encoded CDR3 is CASSLPTNEQFF. The bases are TGTGCCAGCAGCTTACCAACCAATGAGCAGTTCTTC. The CDR3 plus the reference TRBV7-9 and TRBJ2-1 genes for the other parts give the full variable domain: DTGVSQNPRHKITKRGQNVTFRCDPISEHNRLYWYRQTLGQGPEFLTYFQNEAQLEKSRLLSDRFSAERPKGSFSTLEIQRTEQGDSAMYLCASSLPTNEQFFGPGTRLTVL.